This T cell receptor beta chain comes out of a study of cytomegalovirus exposure and HLA in healthy donors. Study-wide context: A previous analysis identified approximately 120 million unique TCR beta sequences derived from 180 million or so T cells. Study-wide points: A missense DCLRE1C variant was associated with V- and J-gene trimming of TCR beta chains in a later analysis, and an independent cohort replicated the association. Differences between HLA loci emerged in a later analysis of TCR association rates, with DRB1 most and HLA-C fewest. Prior analysis indicated that the majority of TCR beta V segments exhibited productivity approximately 87% or approximately 30% of the time.

CDR3 length equals 13 residues. The V end was cut by 0 bases, the J end by 10 bases, with 13 bases between. The germline V gene encodes CDR1 SGHDT and CDR2 YYEEEE. Note on this clone: The target antigen is unknown.

Both 60 Vbeta primers and 13 Jbeta primers went into the PCR. The method was immunoSEQ multiplex PCR; TCRdb's version includes in-frame clones alone and lacks a portion of them. This sample lists about 200,000 clones; its ten largest clones have over 0.95%. Sequences were obtained from PBMCs. The chain employs TRBV5-6 and TRBJ1-1; D is uncertain. This sequence originates from a girl between 2 and 10 years old in good health and CMV-seropositive. The CDR3 nucleotides are TGTGCCAGCAGCTTGGTTACTCGTGCCCGAGCTTTCTTT. Translated, it gives CASSLVTRARAFF.